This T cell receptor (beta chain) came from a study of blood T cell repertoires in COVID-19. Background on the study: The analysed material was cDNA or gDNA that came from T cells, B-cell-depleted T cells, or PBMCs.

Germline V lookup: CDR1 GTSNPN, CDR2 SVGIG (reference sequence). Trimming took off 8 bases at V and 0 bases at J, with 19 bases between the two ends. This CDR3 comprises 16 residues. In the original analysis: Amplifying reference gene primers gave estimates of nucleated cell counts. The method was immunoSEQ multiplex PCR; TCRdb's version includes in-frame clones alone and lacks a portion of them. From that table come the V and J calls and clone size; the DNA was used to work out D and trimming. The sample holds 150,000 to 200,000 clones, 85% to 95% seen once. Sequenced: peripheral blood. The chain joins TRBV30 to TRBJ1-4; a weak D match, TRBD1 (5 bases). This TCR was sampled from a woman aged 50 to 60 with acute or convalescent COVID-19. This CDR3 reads CAGKRAGYATNEKLFF. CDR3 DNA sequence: TGTGCCGGGAAAAGGGCAGGGTATGCAACTAATGAAAAACTGTTTTTT.